This T cell receptor (beta chain) was identified during a study of cytomegalovirus exposure and HLA in healthy donors. Study as a whole: There were about 85 million unique TCRs (from HLA-typed donors) in an early data release. General study points: Earlier analysis found most TCR beta V segments productive about 87% or about 30% of the time. In a later analysis, CMV-associated beta chains were mostly HLA-associated, it appeared.

The primer mix had 60 Vbeta and 13 Jbeta primers. Sequencing was performed with immunoSEQ multiplex PCR; in TCRdb, only in-frame clones are kept and a portion is missing. The sample has around 100,000 clones, about four fifths seen once. The junction had 4 bases not matched to a gene; V was cut back by 2 bases and J by 6 bases. Germline lookup yields CDR1 MRHNA and CDR2 SNTAGT. CDR3 size: 15 residues. In the case of this clone: The antigen is undetermined.

What was sequenced was PBMCs. The TCR sequence derives from a man aged 25-40 years in good health and CMV-seropositive. The chain couples TRBV6-4 to TRBJ2-3; 11 bases match TRBD1. CDR3 sequence: CASSDGQGAMDTQYF. CDR3 coding DNA: TGTGCCAGCAGTGACGGACAGGGGGCAATGGATACGCAGTATTTT.